The 20 T cell receptor beta chains presented below share a single source sample, sequenced in a study of blood T cell repertoires in COVID-19. Profiled with immunoSEQ multiplex PCR; TCRdb holds only in-frame clones, not every one. The sample yields 50,000 or so clones, roughly 89% seen once. The sequencing sample was made of peripheral blood. The receptors here all came from an elderly man with acute or convalescent COVID-19.

The chain is built from TRBV9 and TRBJ1-5, with D tentatively TRBD1 (6 bases). With 4 bases removed from V and 4 bases from J, the gap between germline ends came to 15 bases. The CDR3 spans 15 residues. CDR1 is SGDLS and CDR2 is YYNGEE in the germline V gene. Written as DNA, the CDR3 is TGTGCCAGCAGCCCCGGGACATCCATTAATCAGCCCCAGCATTTT. Its protein is CASSPGTSINQPQHF.

In DNA, the CDR3 is TGTGCCAGCAGTGAATTTGTGGGGCGGCAGGAGACCCAGTACTTC. Its translation is CASSEFVGRQETQYF. The rearrangement links TRBV2 to TRBJ2-5, with D possibly TRBD1 on 5 matching bases. This CDR3 comprises 15 residues. Germline CDR1 SNHLY, CDR2 FYNNEI. The germline V and J ends were trimmed by 2 bases and 5 bases, with 15 bases remaining between them.

CDR3 nucleotide sequence: TGTGCCTGGAGTCTCACGGGGGACAGGCGGGATGGCTACACCTTC. This codes for CAWSLTGDRRDGYTF. The rearrangement uses TRBV30 and TRBJ1-2; TRBD1 agrees at 8 bases. The CDR3 spans 15 residues. The V gene's germline CDR1 is GTSNPN and CDR2 SVGIG (reference sequence). J was trimmed by 6 bases and V by 2 bases; bases with no gene match: 11.

This clone has only one observation. The chain employs TRBV5-8 and TRBJ1-1; TRBD1 matches 8 bases. The germline CDR1 and CDR2 sequences are SGHTS and YDEGEE. The CDR3 contains 14 residues. V was clipped by 3 bases and J by 1 base; unmatched bases: 2. This CDR3 is CASSSQGGNTEAFF. The DNA of the CDR3 is TGTGCCAGCAGCTCACAGGGGGGGAACACTGAAGCTTTCTTT.

The chain is built from TRBV19 and TRBJ2-2; D perhaps matches TRBD2 (6 bases). The CDR3 extends over 17 amino acids. Germline loops: CDR1 LNHDA, CDR2 SQIVND (reference sequence). Deletions cut 3 bases from V and 2 bases from J, with 16 bases between. This CDR3 reads CASSMRSGGLNTGELFF. The CDR3 nucleotides are TGTGCCAGTAGTATGCGGTCCGGGGGTCTCAACACCGGGGAGCTGTTTTTT. The full variable domain, in which reference TRBV19 and TRBJ2-2 provide the parts outside the CDR3, is DGGITQSPKYLFRKEGQNVTLSCEQNLNHDAMYWYRQDPGQGLRLIYYSQIVNDFQKGDIAEGYSVSREKKESFPLTVTSAQKNPTAFYLCASSMRSGGLNTGELFFGEGSRLTVL.

This clone was recorded once. V usage is TRBV7-2 and J usage is TRBJ2-7; D perhaps matches TRBD2 (6 bases). Trimming cost V 1 base and J 6 bases, with 16 bases left between them. Germline V CDR1 and CDR2: SGHTA, FQGNSA. The CDR3 is 15 residues long. CDR3 nucleotide sequence: TGTGCCAGCAGCTTAGGCGGGATGGGTCAGGGCGAGCAGTACTTC. The encoded protein is CASSLGGMGQGEQYF.

The gene calls are TRBV10-3 and TRBJ2-1; 9 nucleotides align to TRBD2. The germline V gene has CDR1 ENHRY and CDR2 SYGVKD. V lost 8 bases, J lost 6 bases, and 5 bases stayed unmatched. The CDR3 length is 13 residues. CDR3 in amino acids: CAIGAGGRNEQFF. The CDR3, as DNA: TGTGCCATCGGAGCGGGGGGCCGCAATGAGCAGTTCTTC.

J is TRBJ1-2 and V is TRBV18; D unclear. V was cut by 2 bases and J by 4 bases, with 5 bases left in between. The CDR3 is 12 amino acids. Germline V lookup: CDR1 KGHSH, CDR2 LQKENI. CDR3 DNA sequence: TGTGCCAGCTCACCAGGCTTCTATGGCTACACCTTC. Translating it yields CASSPGFYGYTF. Full variable domain (remainder filled in from reference TRBV18 and TRBJ1-2): NAGVMQNPRHLVRRRGQEARLRCSPMKGHSHVYWYRQLPEEGLKFMVYLQKENIIDESGMPKERFSAEFPKEGPSILRIQQVVRGDSAAYFCASSPGFYGYTFGSGTRLTVV.

The V gene is TRBV3-1 (or the pseudogene TRBV3-2), the J gene TRBJ2-1; tentative D call: TRBD2 (5 bases). CDR1 LGHDT and CDR2 YNNKEL come from the germline V gene (reference sequence). Trimming removed 4 bases from V and 6 bases from J, with 19 bases in between. This CDR3 has 16 residues. CDR3 sequence reads: CASSRADWVSLNEQFF. The CDR3 nucleotides read TGTGCCAGCAGCCGAGCGGACTGGGTGAGTCTCAATGAGCAGTTCTTC.

This chain uses TRBV19 with TRBJ1-3; D is perhaps TRBD1 (6 bases). V dropped 3 bases and J dropped 5 bases, with 17 bases sitting between them. The CDR3 sequence is 16 residues long. Per germline, CDR1 LNHDA and CDR2 SQIVND (reference sequence). CDR3 coding DNA: TGTGCCAGTAGTATGACCGGGACAAAGGGGCGAAACACCATATATTTT. Amino acids: CASSMTGTKGRNTIYF.

The J gene is TRBJ1-1, the V gene TRBV5-1; TRBD1 matches 7 bases. The CDR3 is 14 amino acids. Germline V gives CDR1 SGHRS, CDR2 YFSETQ. Trimming cost V 4 bases and J 2 bases; bases outside gene matches: 5. The chain's CDR3 is CASSHRDSNTEAFF. DNA of the CDR3: TGCGCCAGCAGCCACCGGGACAGCAACACTGAAGCTTTCTTT.

The J gene is TRBJ1-5, the V gene TRBV20-1; possible D gene TRBD1, 6 bases. The germline V gene has CDR1 DFQATT and CDR2 SNEGSKA (reference sequence). V was shortened by 3 bases and J by 2 bases, with 14 bases between the two germline ends. The CDR3 runs to 15 residues. Here the CDR3 reads CSASKGGGGNQPQHF. CDR3 coding DNA: TGCAGTGCTAGTAAGGGGGGGGGTGGCAATCAGCCCCAGCATTTT.

This clone showed up just once. The chain couples TRBV7-2 to TRBJ2-1; 9 bases fit TRBD2. Germline CDR1 is SGHTA and CDR2 is FQGNSA. The trim removed 2 bases at V and 6 bases at J, leaving 5 bases unmatched. CDR3 size: 15 residues. The CDR3 nucleotides read TGTGCCAGCAGCTTATTTACTAGCGGGCCCAATGAGCAGTTCTTC. This translates into CASSLFTSGPNEQFF. Full variable domain (outside the CDR3, taken from reference TRBV7-2 and TRBJ2-1): GAGVSQSPSNKVTEKGKDVELRCDPISGHTALYWYRQSLGQGLEFLIYFQGNSAPDKSGLPSDRFSAERTGGSVSTLTIQRTQQEDSAVYLCASSLFTSGPNEQFFGPGTRLTVL.

The chain is built from TRBV7-8 and TRBJ1-6; no clear D gene. Trimming cost V 1 base and J 9 bases, with 13 bases left between them. This CDR3 comprises 15 residues. Germline V gene lookup returns CDR1 SGHVS and CDR2 FQNEAQ. The CDR3 spells CASSLGNSRASPLHF. The CDR3 bases are TGTGCCAGCAGCTTAGGTAACAGCCGCGCTTCACCCCTCCACTTT.

The chain joins TRBV28 to TRBJ1-2; TRBD1 is a possible D gene (5 bases). The V gene lost 6 bases and the J gene lost 4 bases, with 15 bases spanning the gap. In germline, CDR1 is MDHEN, CDR2 SYDVKM. The CDR3 is 14 amino acids. CDR3 in amino acids: CASRDHGGSYGYTF. The CDR3 region has the DNA TGTGCCAGCAGAGATCACGGGGGGAGCTATGGCTACACCTTC.

The rearrangement links TRBV2 to TRBJ1-2, with D possibly being TRBD1 (6 bases). Looked up from germline, CDR1 is SNHLY and CDR2 is FYNNEI. The CDR3 runs 13 residues. V lost 1 base and J lost 7, with 10 bases in between. The CDR3, as DNA: TGTGCCAGCAGTGAAGGGACAGCGCTTGGCTACACCTTC. Translated, it gives CASSEGTALGYTF.

This clone was seen a single time. Here the CDR3 reads CASSQRFDRGYGYTF. The CDR3 region has the DNA TGTGCCAGCAGCCAGAGATTTGACAGGGGCTATGGCTACACCTTC. The chain couples TRBV3-1 (or the pseudogene TRBV3-2) to TRBJ1-2, with 8 nucleotides matching TRBD1. J was trimmed by 4 bases and V by 3 bases; bases with no gene match: 7. Germline CDR1 and CDR2: LGHDT and YNNKEL (reference sequence). The CDR3 contains 15 residues.

The rearrangement uses TRBV27 and TRBJ1-2, with 7 nucleotides matching TRBD1. The CDR3 runs to 13 residues. V trimming: 6 bases; J trimming: 3 bases; junction bases outside the gene matches: 4. CDR1 and CDR2 from the germline V gene are MNHEY and SMNVEV (reference sequence). The DNA for the CDR3 is TGTGCCAGCAGGAGGGGGCGAGACTATGGCTACACCTTC. Translating it yields CASRRGRDYGYTF.

This CDR3 is CASSDTSDTEAFF. The CDR3 DNA is TGTGCCAGTAGTGACACCTCGGACACTGAAGCTTTCTTT. The V gene is TRBV19, the J gene TRBJ1-1; D unclear. The CDR3 totals 13 residues. The ends were cut back, 5 bases at V and 3 bases at J, with 10 bases in the middle. Germline V CDR1 and CDR2: LNHDA, SQIVND (reference sequence).

V and J are TRBV11-2 and TRBJ1-2, with 7 bases matching TRBD1. Germline V gives CDR1 SGHAT, CDR2 FQNNGV. V dropped 1 base and J dropped 3; count of bases not matched to a gene: 11. The CDR3 is made up of 17 amino acids. The CDR3 DNA is TGTGCCAGCAGCTTAGGAGGGGGCACCCGTCAACACTATGGCTACACCTTC. This translates into CASSLGGGTRQHYGYTF. The variable domain in full, with the rest retrieved from reference TRBV11-2 and TRBJ1-2, is EAGVAQSPRYKIIEKRQSVAFWCNPISGHATLYWYQQILGQGPKLLIQFQNNGVVDDSQLPKDRFSAERLKGVDSTLKIQPAKLEDSAVYLCASSLGGGTRQHYGYTFGSGTRLTVV.